Presented here are 32 T cell receptor beta chains from one specimen sequenced in a study of cytomegalovirus exposure and HLA in healthy donors. Both 60 Vbeta primers and 13 Jbeta primers went into the PCR. Clones were read by immunoSEQ multiplex PCR, and TCRdb kept only the in-frame ones, dropping some. This repertoire shows 100,000 or so clones, roughly four fifths found once; its top ten account for 3.4%. The sequencing input was PBMCs. The receptors originated from a man aged 25 to 45 in good health and CMV-seropositive.

The J gene is TRBJ2-4, the V gene TRBV29-1; 8 bases line up with TRBD1. Germline V lookup: CDR1 SQVTM, CDR2 ANQGSEA. V shed 8 bases, J shed 9 bases, and the junction held 6 bases outside the gene matches. There are 11 residues in the CDR3. The CDR3 here is CSTGQGGIQYF. The CDR3 DNA is TGCAGCACAGGACAGGGCGGCATTCAGTACTTC. Filled out from reference TRBV29-1 and TRBJ2-4, the complete variable domain reads SAVISQKPSRDICQRGTSLTIQCQVDSQVTMMFWYRQQPGQSLTLIATANQGSEATYESGFVIDKFPISRPNLTFSTLTVSNMSPEDSSIYLCSTGQGGIQYFGAGTRLSVL.

Only one count was recorded for this clone. This chain joins TRBV5-6 and TRBJ2-1, with 12 bases aligning to TRBD2. The CDR3 has 16 amino acids. The V and J ends lost 2 bases and 4 bases, in that order; junction bases with no gene match: 4. CDR1 is SGHDT and CDR2 is YYEEEE in the germline V gene. The CDR3 sequence is CASSFRGLAGYNEQFF. The CDR3 DNA reads TGTGCCAGCAGCTTCCGGGGACTAGCGGGTTACAATGAGCAGTTCTTC. Full variable domain (remainder filled in from reference TRBV5-6 and TRBJ2-1): DAGVTQSPTHLIKTRGQQVTLRCSPKSGHDTVSWYQQALGQGPQFIFQYYEEEERQRGNFPDRFSGHQFPNYSSELNVNALLLGDSALYLCASSFRGLAGYNEQFFGPGTRLTVL.

This chain links TRBV28 with TRBJ2-5, with 7 positions matching TRBD2. With 4 bases clipped from V and 2 bases from J, the junction kept 10 bases outside the gene matches. The CDR3 totals 16 residues. Germline-derived CDR1 and CDR2 are MDHEN and SYDVKM. CDR3 bases: TGTGCCAGCAGTTCTACTGAGCGGGGCCCTCAAGAGACCCAGTACTTC. Its protein is CASSSTERGPQETQYF.

The chain carries TRBV12-1 and TRBJ1-5; the table gives TRBD1 as D, unverified against the DNA. TRBV12-1 is a pseudogene locus. The CDR3 has 15 residues. This CDR3 reads CASSFLTGGYQPQHF. DNA of the CDR3: TGTGCCAGCAGCTTTCTGACAGGGGGATATCAGCCCCAGCATTTT.

This clone occurred a few times. The J gene is TRBJ1-3, the V gene TRBV4-2, with TRBD1 matching 10 bases. The V and J ends lost 4 bases and 0 bases, in that order; junction bases with no gene match: 12. CDR1 and CDR2 from the germline V gene are LGHNA and YNFKEQ. The CDR3 is 19 amino acids. CDR3 amino acids: CASSPRRTGGSGSGNTIYF. The CDR3 region has the DNA TGTGCCAGCAGCCCCCGGAGGACAGGGGGGTCTGGCTCTGGAAACACCATATATTTT.

J is TRBJ1-3 and V is TRBV7-8; tentative D call: TRBD1 (5 bases). V lost 5 bases, J lost 2 bases, and 19 bases lay in between. CDR1 is SGHVS and CDR2 is FQNEAQ in the germline V gene. The CDR3 spans 17 residues. The CDR3 protein is CASSPLRQGGPGNTIYF. The CDR3 DNA sequence: TGTGCCAGCAGCCCTTTAAGGCAGGGTGGCCCTGGAAACACCATATATTTT.

The V and J genes are TRBV28 and TRBJ2-7, with a possible D match to TRBD2 (5 bases). Trimming pared 1 base from V and 6 bases from J, leaving 10 bases between. Germline lookup yields CDR1 MDHEN and CDR2 SYDVKM. The CDR3 has 13 residues. For the CDR3, the DNA is TGTGCCAGCAGTTTATCCGGGATCTGCGAGCAGTACTTC. Encoded protein: CASSLSGICEQYF.

V and J are TRBV5-8 and TRBJ2-6; possible D gene TRBD1, 5 bases. The V end was cut by 3 bases, the J end by 2 bases, with 9 bases between. The CDR3 sequence is 15 residues long. The germline gives CDR1 SGHTS, CDR2 YDEGEE. In DNA, the CDR3 is TGTGCCAGCAGCTCAGACAGCCCTGGGGCCAACGTCCTGACTTTC. Its protein is CASSSDSPGANVLTF. The variable domain in full, completed from reference TRBV5-8 and TRBJ2-6, reads EAGVTQSPTHLIKTRGQQATLRCSPISGHTSVYWYQQALGLGLQFLLWYDEGEERNRGNFPPRFSGRQFPNYSSELNVNALELEDSALYLCASSSDSPGANVLTFGAGSRLTVL.

The sample holds one count of this clone. This chain uses TRBV5-1 with TRBJ1-6, with D maybe TRBD1 (5 bases). With 0 bases removed from V and 5 bases from J, the gap between germline ends came to 12 bases. Germline values: CDR1 SGHRS, CDR2 YFSETQ. The CDR3 length is 16 residues. The CDR3 is CASSLGDRENNSPLHF. CDR3 coding DNA: TGCGCCAGCAGCTTGGGTGACAGAGAAAATAATTCACCCCTCCACTTT. The full variable domain, completed using reference TRBV5-1 and TRBJ1-6, is KAGVTQTPRYLIKTRGQQVTLSCSPISGHRSVSWYQQTPGQGLQFLFEYFSETQRNKGNFPGRFSGRQFSNSRSEMNVSTLELGDSALYLCASSLGDRENNSPLHFGNGTRLTVT.

The V call is TRBV4-3, the J call TRBJ2-1, with 11 bases aligning to TRBD2. CDR3 length equals 17 residues. The germline V gene encodes CDR1 LGHNA and CDR2 YSLEER. J was trimmed by 6 bases and V by 0 bases; bases with no gene match: 7. CDR3 loop: CASSQDFSSGRSNEQFF. CDR3 in DNA: TGCGCCAGCAGCCAAGATTTCTCTAGCGGGAGGTCCAATGAGCAGTTCTTC.

The chain combines TRBV7-9 with TRBJ1-2; 9 bases align to TRBD1. The CDR3 has 12 amino acids. V trimming: 9 bases; J trimming: 8 bases; junction bases outside the gene matches: 7. Germline CDR1 is SEHNR and CDR2 is FQNEAQ (reference sequence). The CDR3 loop reads CASVGTGNGYTF. CDR3 DNA sequence: TGTGCCAGTGTGGGGACAGGGAACGGCTACACCTTC.

CDR3 amino acids: CSVSQGMSAKNIQYF. The CDR3 DNA reads as TGCAGCGTTTCTCAGGGGATGTCGGCCAAAAACATTCAGTACTTC. This chain connects TRBV29-1 to TRBJ2-4, with a tentative D call TRBD1 (6 bases). The CDR3 is made up of 15 amino acids. The germline V and J ends were trimmed by 5 bases and 1 base, with 15 bases remaining between them. Germline assignment: CDR1 SQVTM and CDR2 ANQGSEA. Together with reference TRBV29-1 and TRBJ2-4, the CDR3 gives the full variable domain: SAVISQKPSRDICQRGTSLTIQCQVDSQVTMMFWYRQQPGQSLTLIATANQGSEATYESGFVIDKFPISRPNLTFSTLTVSNMSPEDSSIYLCSVSQGMSAKNIQYFGAGTRLSVL.

The chain couples TRBV11-3 to TRBJ2-1; possible D gene TRBD2, 5 bases. The V end lost 4 bases, the J end lost 0 bases, and 13 bases lay between the germline ends. This CDR3 spans 16 amino acids. Per the germline V gene, CDR1 is SGHNT and CDR2 is YENEEA. Written as DNA, the CDR3 is TGTGCCAGCAGCTCGAGAGCGGAGAGCTCCTACAATGAGCAGTTCTTC. Translating it yields CASSSRAESSYNEQFF.

This rearrangement joins TRBV6-5 to TRBJ2-7; D is possibly TRBD2 (6 bases). Trimming cost V 8 bases and J 1 base, with 9 bases left between them. The CDR3 loop spans 12 amino acids. Germline values: CDR1 MNHEY, CDR2 SVGAGI. DNA of the CDR3: TGTGCCAGCGCGGGACTTTCCTACGAGCAGTACTTC. This gives the protein CASAGLSYEQYF.

The V and J genes are TRBV7-9 and TRBJ2-7, with TRBD2 matching over 7 bases. Germline lookup yields CDR1 SEHNR and CDR2 FQNEAQ (reference sequence). The CDR3 is 14 residues long. V lost 5 bases to trimming and J lost 2 bases; unmatched junction nucleotides: 6. The CDR3 sequence is CASSPGGGPYEQYF. For the CDR3, the DNA is TGTGCCAGCAGCCCGGGGGGTGGGCCCTACGAGCAGTACTTC.

This rearrangement joins TRBV4-2 to TRBJ1-1, with TRBD1 as a possible D gene (5 bases). Germline CDR1 and CDR2: LGHNA and YNFKEQ. V gave up 4 bases and J gave up 1 base, with 10 bases separating them. The CDR3 runs 14 residues. The CDR3 sequence is CASSLIGQNTEAFF. The CDR3 nucleotides read TGTGCCAGCAGCCTAATAGGACAGAACACTGAAGCTTTCTTT.

The CDR3 DNA is TGTGCCAGCAGTGAACTAGCGGGGGACACAGATACGCAGTATTTT. Its protein is CASSELAGDTDTQYF. This chain links TRBV6-1 with TRBJ2-3; 10 bases line up with TRBD2. CDR3 size: 15 residues. CDR1 is MNHNS, CDR2 SASEGT, per germline. V lost 2 bases, J lost 2 bases, and 1 base stayed unmatched.

This chain connects TRBV27 to TRBJ2-7; D is perhaps TRBD1 (5 bases). The CDR3 has 14 amino acids. V was pared by 1 base and J by 6 bases, with 13 bases between. Germline CDR1 and CDR2: MNHEY and SMNVEV (reference sequence). In DNA, the CDR3 is TGTGCCAGCAGTTTATTCCAGGGCCCAATCGAGCAGTACTTC. Translation: CASSLFQGPIEQYF.

The chain combines TRBV27 with TRBJ2-2; 8 positions agree with TRBD2. Germline V gene lookup returns CDR1 MNHEY and CDR2 SMNVEV (reference sequence). The J segment lost 1 base and the V segment lost 6 bases, leaving 4 bases of the junction unmatched. This CDR3 is built from 15 residues. CDR3 protein: CASSRSGGNTGELFF. The CDR3 coding sequence is TGTGCCAGCAGCCGAAGCGGGGGGAACACCGGGGAGCTGTTTTTT.

The chain couples TRBV5-4 to TRBJ2-7; 10 positions agree with TRBD2. The CDR3 is made up of 15 amino acids. The germline gives CDR1 SGHNT, CDR2 YYREEE (reference sequence). V trimming: 2 bases; J trimming: 3 bases; junction bases outside the gene matches: 5. The CDR3 sequence: CASSFAPSGSYEQYF. CDR3 bases: TGTGCCAGCAGCTTCGCCCCTAGCGGGAGCTACGAGCAGTACTTC.

This sequence joins TRBV5-8 and TRBJ2-7; 8 bases are a match to TRBD1. The CDR3 extends over 13 amino acids. Germline V gene sequence: CDR1 SGHTS, CDR2 YDEGEE. V shed 4 bases and J 2 bases; nucleotides not matched to a gene: 2. The CDR3 sequence: CASSPDRAYEQYF. As DNA, the CDR3 is TGTGCCAGCAGCCCGGACAGGGCCTACGAGCAGTACTTC.

The genes are TRBV5-6 and TRBJ1-1; 8 nucleotides line up with TRBD1. The V gene's germline CDR1 is SGHDT and CDR2 YYEEEE. The V and J ends lost 4 bases and 1 base, in that order; junction bases with no gene match: 3. This CDR3 spans 14 amino acids. The CDR3 bases are TGTGCCAGCAGCGCCGACAGGGGGAACACTGAAGCTTTCTTT. Its translation is CASSADRGNTEAFF. Filled out from reference TRBV5-6 and TRBJ1-1, the complete variable domain reads DAGVTQSPTHLIKTRGQQVTLRCSPKSGHDTVSWYQQALGQGPQFIFQYYEEEERQRGNFPDRFSGHQFPNYSSELNVNALLLGDSALYLCASSADRGNTEAFFGQGTRLTVV.

This clone was detected only a few times. V gene TRBV15 combines with J gene TRBJ2-7; 8 bases are a match to TRBD1. J was trimmed by 2 bases and V by 3 bases; bases with no gene match: 6. Germline lookup yields CDR1 LNHNV and CDR2 YYDKDF (reference sequence). The CDR3 is made up of 15 amino acids. CDR3 in DNA: TGTGCCACCAGCAGGCAAAGACAGGGGCCCTACGAGCAGTACTTC. This translates into CATSRQRQGPYEQYF.

The chain combines TRBV6-6 with TRBJ1-2; 7 nucleotides align to TRBD1. Per germline, CDR1 MNHNY and CDR2 SVGAGI (reference sequence). V was pared by 4 bases and J by 3 bases, with 8 bases of the junction left unmatched. The CDR3 is 15 amino acids. The CDR3 spells CASSSPRGPDYGYTF. The CDR3 coding sequence is TGTGCCAGCAGTTCCCCGAGGGGGCCCGACTATGGCTACACCTTC.

The chain is built from TRBV5-5 and TRBJ2-5, with 8 bases that match TRBD1. The CDR3 contains 15 residues. The junction had 4 bases not matched to a gene; V was cut back by 1 base and J by 2 bases. Germline V gives CDR1 SGHKS, CDR2 YYEKEE (reference sequence). The CDR3 sequence: CASSLTGTGQETQYF. CDR3 DNA sequence: TGTGCCAGCAGCTTGACTGGGACAGGACAAGAGACCCAGTACTTC.

This sequence joins TRBV28 and TRBJ1-4; D gene unclear. The CDR3 contains 14 residues. With 5 bases removed from V and 2 bases from J, the gap between germline ends came to 9 bases. The V gene's germline CDR1 is MDHEN and CDR2 SYDVKM. This CDR3 is CASSPGSTNEKLFF. CDR3 DNA: TGTGCCAGCAGTCCCGGGAGCACTAATGAAAAACTGTTTTTT.

The V call is TRBV20-1, the J call TRBJ2-5; D is unresolved. Germline lookup yields CDR1 DFQATT and CDR2 SNEGSKA (reference sequence). Deletions cut 6 bases from V and 4 bases from J, with 9 bases between. This CDR3 contains 11 residues. The CDR3 DNA reads TGCAGTGCACGAGGCTTAGAGACCCAGTACTTC. This sequence encodes CSARGLETQYF.

The chain recombines TRBV30 with TRBJ2-5; 13 positions match TRBD2. Germline loops: CDR1 GTSNPN, CDR2 SVGIG (reference sequence). The CDR3 contains 15 residues. J was trimmed by 5 bases and V by 2 bases; bases with no gene match: 5. CDR3 sequence (DNA): TGTGCCTGGAGTATCGGACTAGCGGGAGCTGAGACCCAGTACTTC. As protein: CAWSIGLAGAETQYF.

The rearrangement joins TRBV7-2 to TRBJ2-5; 7 nucleotides align to TRBD2. The end of the DNA aligns better with TRBJ2-7, so the J call may be wrong. The CDR3 covers 16 residues. Germline V lookup: CDR1 SGHTA, CDR2 FQGNSA. This CDR3 reads CASSLLGREYSYEQYF. The CDR3 region has the DNA TGTGCCAGCAGCTTATTGGGGCGGGAGTATTCGTACGAGCAGTACTTC.

V and J are TRBV28 and TRBJ1-1, with TRBD1 as a possible D gene (6 bases). V shed 3 bases and J shed 8 bases, with 13 bases lying between them. The CDR3 covers 13 residues. The germline V gene has CDR1 MDHEN and CDR2 SYDVKM. In DNA form, the CDR3 reads TGTGCCAGCAGTTTGTCAGGGGCGCTCGAAGCTTTCTTT. Its protein is CASSLSGALEAFF.

The V gene is TRBV28, the J gene TRBJ1-4; D is unresolved. V dropped 2 bases and J dropped 6 bases, with 10 bases sitting between them. In germline, CDR1 is MDHEN, CDR2 SYDVKM. This CDR3 has 14 amino acids. The DNA for the CDR3 is TGTGCCAGCAGTTTAGCGGGGAGGGATGAAAAACTGTTTTTT. Translation gives CASSLAGRDEKLFF.

This chain links TRBV4-3 with TRBJ2-2; 7 bases are shared with TRBD1. V trimming: 5 bases; J trimming: 4 bases; junction bases outside the gene matches: 7. This CDR3 is 15 amino acids long. Germline V lookup: CDR1 LGHNA, CDR2 YSLEER. CDR3 sequence: CASSTGQGVTGELFF. The DNA of the CDR3 is TGCGCCAGCAGCACCGGGCAGGGGGTCACCGGGGAGCTGTTTTTT.